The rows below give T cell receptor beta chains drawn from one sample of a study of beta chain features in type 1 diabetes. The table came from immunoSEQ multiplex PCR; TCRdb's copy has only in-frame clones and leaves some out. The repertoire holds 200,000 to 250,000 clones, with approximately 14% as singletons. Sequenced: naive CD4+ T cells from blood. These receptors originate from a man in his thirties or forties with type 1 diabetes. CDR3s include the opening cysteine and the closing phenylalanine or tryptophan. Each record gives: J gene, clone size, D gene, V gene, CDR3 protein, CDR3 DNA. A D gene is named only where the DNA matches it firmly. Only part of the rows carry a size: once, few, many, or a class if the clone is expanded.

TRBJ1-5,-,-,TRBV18,CASSMGAVNQPQHF,TGTGCCAGCTCTATGGGGGCGGTCAATCAGCCCCAGCATTTT
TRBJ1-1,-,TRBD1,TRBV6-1,CASSEWQGGTEAFF,TGTGCCAGCAGTGAATGGCAGGGGGGCACTGAAGCTTTCTTT
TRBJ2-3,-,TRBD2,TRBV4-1,CASSQRLAGTNTQYF,TGCGCCAGCAGCCAAAGACTAGCGGGAACGAATACGCAGTATTTT
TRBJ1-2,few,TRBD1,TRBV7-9,CASSVTGDYGYTF,TGTGCCAGCAGCGTGACAGGGGACTATGGCTACACCTTC
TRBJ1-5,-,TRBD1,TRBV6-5,CASKRDSYNQPQHF,TGTGCCAGCAAAAGGGACAGTTACAATCAGCCCCAGCATTTT
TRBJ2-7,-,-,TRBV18,CASSPMEQAFEQYF,TGTGCCAGCTCACCAATGGAACAGGCCTTCGAGCAGTACTTC
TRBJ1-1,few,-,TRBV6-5,CASSSEVGTEAFF,TGTGCCAGCAGTTCCGAGGTCGGCACTGAAGCTTTCTTT
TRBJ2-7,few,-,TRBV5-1,CASSLGGAESSYEQYF,TGCGCCAGCAGCTTGGGAGGTGCGGAGAGCTCCTACGAGCAGTACTTC
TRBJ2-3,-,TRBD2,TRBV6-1,CASSEGGLASTDTQYF,TGTGCCAGCAGTGAGGGGGGACTAGCCAGCACAGATACGCAGTATTTT
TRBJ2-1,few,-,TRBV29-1,CSAGGRPNEQFF,TGCAGCGCCGGAGGGCGCCCCAATGAGCAGTTCTTC
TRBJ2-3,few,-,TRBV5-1,CASSFEAPDTQYF,TGCGCCAGCAGCTTCGAAGCCCCAGATACGCAGTATTTT
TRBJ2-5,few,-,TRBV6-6,CASSYSGGRETQYF,TGTGCCAGCAGTTACTCGGGGGGTAGAGAGACCCAGTACTTC
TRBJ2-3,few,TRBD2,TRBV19,CASSVLADNTDTQYF,TGTGCCAGTAGTGTCCTAGCGGACAACACAGATACGCAGTATTTT
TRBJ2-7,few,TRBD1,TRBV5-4,CASSSDRGSYEQYF,TGTGCCAGCAGCTCGGACAGGGGATCCTACGAGCAGTACTTC
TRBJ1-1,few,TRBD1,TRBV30,CAWRGQGTPEAFF,TGTGCCTGGCGAGGACAGGGGACCCCTGAAGCTTTCTTT
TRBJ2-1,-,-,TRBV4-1,CASSQGLGGAPYNEQFF,TGCGCCAGCAGCCAAGGGCTGGGAGGAGCCCCCTACAATGAGCAGTTCTTC
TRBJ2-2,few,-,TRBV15,CATSSRRKTTGELFF,TGTGCCACCAGCAGTCGGAGAAAGACCACCGGGGAGCTGTTTTTT
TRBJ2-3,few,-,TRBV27,CASSLYGTSTDTQYF,TGTGCCAGCAGTTTATACGGTACTAGCACAGATACGCAGTATTTT
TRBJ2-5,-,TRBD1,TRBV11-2,CASSTGQGLETQYF,TGTGCCAGCAGCACCGGACAGGGTTTAGAGACCCAGTACTTC
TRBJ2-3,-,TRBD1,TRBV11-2,CASSLTGTGGPDTQYF,TGTGCCAGCAGCCTGACTGGGACAGGGGGCCCAGATACGCAGTATTTT
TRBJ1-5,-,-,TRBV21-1,CASNPTGWRNQPQHF,TGTGCCAGCAACCCGACAGGGTGGCGCAATCAGCCCCAGCATTTT
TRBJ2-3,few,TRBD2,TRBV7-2,CASSREGLAGTHTDTQYF,TGTGCCAGCAGCCGCGAGGGACTAGCGGGGACACACACAGATACGCAGTATTTT
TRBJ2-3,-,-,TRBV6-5,CASSPRLVSDTQYF,TGTGCCAGCAGCCCTAGACTAGTATCAGATACGCAGTATTTT
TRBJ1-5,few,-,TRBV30,CAWSENTGGQPQHF,TGTGCCTGGAGTGAGAATACCGGCGGGCAGCCCCAGCATTTT
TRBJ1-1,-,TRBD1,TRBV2,CASSEDRGPTEAFF,TGTGCCAGCAGTGAAGACAGGGGGCCGACTGAAGCTTTCTTT
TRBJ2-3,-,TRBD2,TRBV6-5,CASSASGGTTDTQYF,TGTGCCAGCAGTGCGAGCGGGGGGACTACAGATACGCAGTATTTT
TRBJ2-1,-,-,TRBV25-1,CASSGHSGNEQFF,TGTGCCAGCAGTGGACACAGCGGAAATGAGCAGTTCTTC
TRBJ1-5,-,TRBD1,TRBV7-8,CASSHRQGVSNQPQHF,TGTGCCAGCAGCCACAGACAGGGAGTGAGCAATCAGCCCCAGCATTTT
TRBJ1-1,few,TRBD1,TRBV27,CASSSGQGITEAFF,TGTGCCAGCAGTTCCGGACAGGGGATCACTGAAGCTTTCTTT
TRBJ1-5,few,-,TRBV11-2,CASSFDSSNQPQHF,TGTGCCAGCAGCTTCGACAGTAGCAATCAGCCCCAGCATTTT
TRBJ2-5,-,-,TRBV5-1,CASSFLHRTEETQYF,TGCGCCAGCAGCTTCCTCCACCGGACAGAAGAGACCCAGTACTTC
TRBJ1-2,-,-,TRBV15,CATSRDHAGYTF,TGTGCCACCAGCAGAGATCATGCGGGCTACACCTTC
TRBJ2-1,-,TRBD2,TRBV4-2,CASSQQLAGYYNEQFF,TGTGCCAGCAGCCAACAACTAGCGGGGTATTACAATGAGCAGTTCTTC
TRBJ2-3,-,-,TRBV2,CASYEGTTDTQYF,TGTGCCAGCTATGAGGGCACCACAGATACGCAGTATTTT
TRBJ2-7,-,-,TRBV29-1,CSVAGQPYEQYF,TGCAGCGTGGCGGGACAGCCCTACGAGCAGTACTTC
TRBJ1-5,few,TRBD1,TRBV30,CAWSYRTGGNQPQHF,TGTGCCTGGAGTTATCGGACAGGGGGCAATCAGCCCCAGCATTTT
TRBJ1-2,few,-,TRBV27,CASSKGLYYGYTF,TGTGCCAGCAGTAAGGGGCTCTACTATGGCTACACCTTC
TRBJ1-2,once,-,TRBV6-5,CASSMGQGDGYTF,TGTGCCAGCAGTATGGGGCAGGGCGATGGCTACACCTTC
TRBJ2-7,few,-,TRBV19,CASTPGTAHEQYF,TGTGCCAGTACTCCAGGAACAGCCCACGAGCAGTACTTC
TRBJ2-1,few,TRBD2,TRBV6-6,CASTSAVAGVNNEQFF,TGTGCCAGCACCTCGGCGGTAGCGGGAGTAAACAATGAGCAGTTCTTC
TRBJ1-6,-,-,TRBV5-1,CASSLAVRNSPLHF,TGCGCCAGCAGCTTGGCGGTCCGAAATTCACCCCTCCACTTT
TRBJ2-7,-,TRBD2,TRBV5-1,CASSPTSGLAYEQYF,TGCGCCAGCAGCCCCACTAGCGGCCTGGCCTACGAGCAGTACTTC
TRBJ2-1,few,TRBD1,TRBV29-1,CSVEERDSYSYNEQFF,TGCAGCGTTGAGGAGAGGGACAGCTACTCCTACAATGAGCAGTTCTTC
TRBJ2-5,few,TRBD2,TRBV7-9,CASSLDRTSGVAAQYF,TGTGCCAGCAGCTTGGACCGGACTAGCGGGGTAGCGGCCCAGTACTTC
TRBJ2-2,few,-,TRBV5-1,CASSLGHNTGELFF,TGCGCCAGCAGCTTGGGACATAACACCGGGGAGCTGTTTTTT
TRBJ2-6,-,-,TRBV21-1,CASSPRGGQAAGANVLTF,TGTGCCAGCAGCCCCCGAGGGGGACAGGCGGCCGGGGCCAACGTCCTGACTTTC
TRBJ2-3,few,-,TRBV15,CATSRDTRGAADTQYF,TGTGCCACCAGCAGAGATACGCGGGGAGCCGCAGATACGCAGTATTTT
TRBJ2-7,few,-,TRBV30,CALRLAYEQYF,TGTGCCCTCCGACTAGCCTACGAGCAGTACTTC
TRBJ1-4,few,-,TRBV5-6,CASSLASTGWEKLFF,TGTGCCAGCAGCTTGGCCAGCACAGGATGGGAAAAACTGTTTTTT
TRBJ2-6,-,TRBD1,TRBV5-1,CASSKGQGWPSGANVLTF,TGCGCCAGCAGCAAAGGACAGGGGTGGCCCTCTGGGGCCAACGTCCTGACTTTC
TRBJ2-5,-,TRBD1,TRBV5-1,CASSPGQGGETQYF,TGCGCCAGCAGCCCCGGACAGGGGGGAGAGACCCAGTACTTC
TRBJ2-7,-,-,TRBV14,CASSPFQIAANSYEQYF,TGTGCCAGCAGCCCTTTCCAAATAGCGGCTAACTCCTACGAGCAGTACTTC
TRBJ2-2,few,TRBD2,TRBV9,CASTAGVTGELFF,TGTGCCAGCACCGCGGGGGTAACCGGGGAGCTGTTTTTT
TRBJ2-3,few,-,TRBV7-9,CASSLNRVQYF,TGTGCCAGCAGCTTAAATCGAGTCCAGTATTTT
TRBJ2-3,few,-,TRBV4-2,CASSQTSSGTQYF,TGTGCCAGCAGCCAGACTAGTTCGGGAACGCAGTATTTT
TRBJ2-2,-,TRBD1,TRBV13,CASSALDREGTGELFF,TGTGCCAGCAGCGCCCTGGACAGGGAAGGGACCGGGGAGCTGTTTTTT
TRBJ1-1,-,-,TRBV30,CACLYLSTEAFF,TGTGCCTGTCTTTACTTGAGCACTGAAGCTTTCTTT
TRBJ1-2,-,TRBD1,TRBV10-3,CAIQDRLDGYTF,TGTGCCATCCAGGACAGGCTCGATGGCTACACCTTC